The rows below give T cell receptor beta chains drawn from one sample of a study of CD8+CD57+ T cells in acquired aplastic anemia. TCRdb re-analysed the reads in MiXCR, keeping a single row per CDR3 protein. Of just over 450,000 distinct CDR3 sequences listed, around a third were seen once; the top ten hold less than 0.85%. The sample consisted of sorted CD4+, CD8+, or CD8+CD57+ T cells (not recorded which) from PBMCs. The receptors shown here come from a human donor with aplastic anemia. The CDR3 runs from the conserved cysteine through the conserved F or W. Fields, in order: V gene, D gene, J gene, clone size, CDR3 protein, CDR3 DNA. A D gene is named only where the DNA matches it firmly. Rows give clone size only sometimes, using once, few, many, or a class for an expanded clone.

>TRBV10-1|.|TRBJ2-3|many
CASSEGRGPTDTQYF
TGCGCCAGCAGTGAAGGTCGGGGGCCCACAGATACGCAGTATTTT
>TRBV2|.|TRBJ2-3|many
CASNRVGSGDTQYF
TGTGCCAGCAACAGGGTAGGGTCGGGAGATACGCAGTATTTT
>TRBV2|.|TRBJ2-6|many
CASSDREPVSGANVLTF
TGTGCCAGCAGTGACCGGGAGCCGGTCTCTGGGGCCAACGTCCTGACTTTC
>TRBV2|TRBD2|TRBJ2-7|.
CASSEEGGSGEQYF
TGTGCCAGCAGTGAAGAGGGAGGGTCCGGGGAGCAGTACTTC
>TRBV5-1|.|TRBJ2-7|.
CASSLGGIEQYF
TGCGCCAGCAGCTTGGGAGGGATCGAGCAGTACTTC
>TRBV29-1|.|TRBJ2-1|many
CSARTSGNEQFF
TGCAGCGCCCGGACAAGCGGCAATGAGCAGTTCTTC
>TRBV30|.|TRBJ2-5|.
CAWSRGGPEQYF
TGTGCCTGGAGTCGAGGAGGGCCTGAGCAGTACTTC
>TRBV19|TRBD2|TRBJ2-7|.
CASSIGPAGAYEQYF
TGTGCCAGTAGTATAGGTCCCGCGGGGGCCTACGAGCAGTACTTC
>TRBV24-1|TRBD1|TRBJ1-5|.
CATSLQDRVIRAQHF
TGTGCCACCAGTTTACAGGACAGGGTAATCAGGGCCCAGCATTTT
>TRBV20-1|.|TRBJ2-7|many
CSASLGTASYEQYF
TGCAGTGCTAGCCTAGGGACTGCCTCCTACGAGCAGTACTTC
>TRBV2|.|TRBJ1-1|many
CASRESGTEAFF
TGTGCCAGCAGGGAATCAGGGACTGAAGCTTTCTTT
>TRBV5-1|TRBD2|TRBJ2-1|.
CASSVGTSGGYNEQFF
TGCGCCAGCAGCGTAGGGACTAGCGGGGGTTACAATGAGCAGTTCTTC
>TRBV5-1|.|TRBJ2-3|.
CASSLTSASTDTQYF
TGCGCCAGCAGTTTAACCAGTGCCAGCACAGATACGCAGTATTTT
>TRBV12-3/TRBV12-4|TRBD1|TRBJ1-1|.
CASSLGFLRLTGVNTEAFF
TGTGCCAGCAGCCTCGGATTTCTCCGCCTAACAGGGGTGAACACTGAAGCTTTCTTT
>TRBV24-1|.|TRBJ2-1|many
CATSFRTANEQFF
TGTGCCACCAGCTTTCGGACAGCTAATGAGCAGTTCTTC
>TRBV11-2|.|TRBJ1-2|many
CASSLVLGQVTMGYTF
TGTGCCAGCAGCTTAGTTCTGGGCCAAGTTACTATGGGCTACACCTTC
>TRBV20-1|.|TRBJ1-6|many
CSANGDLVVGSPLHF
TGCAGTGCTAACGGGGATCTGGTTGTCGGTTCACCCCTCCACTTT
>TRBV19|.|TRBJ1-2|many
CASGRLMPVSYTF
TGTGCCAGTGGGAGACTGATGCCCGTGAGCTACACCTTC
>TRBV7-9|.|TRBJ2-7|many
CASSLELGGGVYEQYF
TGTGCCAGCAGCTTAGAATTAGGCGGAGGGGTCTACGAGCAGTACTTC
>TRBV4-1|.|TRBJ1-3|many
CASSQVDGNTIYF
TGCGCCAGCAGCCAAGTAGACGGAAACACCATATATTTT
>TRBV11-2|TRBD1|TRBJ2-1|few
CASSSAGTGGENEQFF
TGTGCCAGCAGCTCCGCCGGGACAGGGGGCGAGAATGAGCAGTTCTTC
>TRBV5-4|TRBD1|TRBJ2-7|.
CASTPSDRDREQYF
TGTGCCAGCACCCCAAGTGACAGGGACCGGGAGCAGTACTTC
>TRBV20-1|.|TRBJ2-1|many
CSARSEQFF
TGCAGTGCTAGGAGTGAGCAGTTCTTC
>TRBV5-8|.|TRBJ1-6|.
CASSGEAGSPLHF
TGTGCCAGCAGCGGGGAAGCAGGTTCACCCCTCCACTTT
>TRBV10-3|.|TRBJ2-1|many
CAISESGAPTEQFF
TGTGCCATCAGTGAATCGGGTGCCCCAACGGAGCAGTTCTTC
>TRBV30|.|TRBJ1-2|few
CAWSVRASHYGYTF
TGTGCCTGGAGTGTACGAGCATCCCACTATGGCTACACCTTC
>TRBV7-9|TRBD2|TRBJ2-4|few
CASSLNSGNIQYF
TGTGCCAGCAGCTTAAATAGCGGGAATATTCAGTACTTC
>TRBV15|.|TRBJ2-7|many
CATSREGNEQYF
TGTGCCACCAGCAGAGAAGGTAACGAGCAGTACTTC
>TRBV3-1|.|TRBJ2-6|.
CASSQAETRAGANVLTF
TGTGCCAGCAGCCAAGCTGAGACTAGAGCTGGGGCCAACGTCCTGACTTTC
>TRBV30|.|TRBJ1-6|many
CAWVPYCTF
TGTGCCTGGGTCCCCTACTGCACCTTT